This TCR beta chain stems from a study of CD8+ T cells in alopecia areata. Whole-study results and caveats: Higher clonality and more expanded CD8+ clones appeared in lesional than normal scalp. Tissue-resident alphabeta T cells belonging to normal skin likewise get sequenced within scalp specimens.

Remarks on this clone: The antigen is unknown.

Isolated RNA was reverse transcribed into cDNA used as the sequencing template. Measured with immunoSEQ multiplex PCR; TCRdb has only the in-frame clones, and not every one. The sample shows tens of thousands of clones, around 67% of them seen only once. It was for roughly five patients that CD4+ cells were sorted into CD25+CD127- cells. Specimens obtained from alopecia areata patients comprised lesional scalp punch biopsies and peripheral blood. PBMCs served as the source from which CD4+ and CD8+ T cells were sorted. The ends were cut back, 2 bases at V and 9 bases at J, with 8 bases in the middle. This CDR3 spans 12 amino acids. Germline loops: CDR1 SEHNR, CDR2 FQNEAQ (reference sequence).

The rearrangement links TRBV7-9 to TRBJ2-1, with D possibly TRBD2 on 5 matching bases. The sequencing input was CD4+ Tregs sorted from blood. The sequence derives from a human donor with alopecia areata. The CDR3 DNA reads TGTGCCAGCAGCTTAAGCAGCGGTGAGCAGTTCTTC. Translating gives CASSLSSGEQFF.